One sample yielded the 8 T cell receptor beta chains listed below, sequenced in a study of blood T cells in healthy people across ages. A second roughly 6 to 11 cycle PCR used barcoded and J-beta primers. TCRdb independently ran MiXCR on the 5' RACE reads; one entry per CDR3 protein. The repertoire holds around 1.1 million distinct CDR3 sequences, with around two fifths as singletons. What was sequenced was blood. All receptors come from a man between 18 and 29 years old in good health.

Here the CDR3 reads CASGWGSETQYF. In nucleotides, the CDR3 is TGTGCCAGCGGATGGGGGTCCGAGACCCAGTACTTC. The chain uses TRBV7-8 and TRBJ2-5, with D possibly called TRBD1 or TRBD2 (5 bases each). V lost 8 bases and J 5 bases, leaving 12 bases between the germline ends. The germline V gene has CDR1 SGHVS and CDR2 FQNEAQ. This CDR3 spans 12 amino acids.

This chain links TRBV3-1 with TRBJ2-3, with 8 bases fitting TRBD1. CDR1 is LGHDT and CDR2 is YNNKEL in the germline V gene (reference sequence). The length of the CDR3 is 17 residues. Trimming cost V 0 bases and J 5 bases; bases outside gene matches: 10. CDR3 in amino acids: CASSQDKDRELGDTQYF. CDR3 sequence (DNA): TGTGCCAGCAGCCAAGATAAGGACAGGGAATTAGGAGATACGCAGTATTTT.

The chain couples TRBV20-1 to TRBJ1-1; weak D call: TRBD1 (5 bases). The germline V and J ends were trimmed by 5 bases and 0 bases, with 16 bases remaining between them. Germline V gene lookup returns CDR1 DFQATT and CDR2 SNEGSKA (reference sequence). This CDR3 is built from 15 residues. CDR3 in DNA: TGCAGTGCTGCAGAGGGGCGCGGAGTGAACACTGAAGCTTTCTTT. Translating it yields CSAAEGRGVNTEAFF.

This chain uses TRBV20-1 with TRBJ2-3; TRBD1 aligns across 9 bases. The CDR3 spans 13 residues. Germline V CDR1 and CDR2: DFQATT, SNEGSKA (reference sequence). CDR3 region: CSTGTGYSDTQYF. CDR3 bases: TGCAGCACCGGGACAGGGTATTCAGATACGCAGTATTTT.

The chain recombines TRBV5-6 with TRBJ1-5, with TRBD1 identical over 7 bases. V lost 0 bases to trimming and J lost 0 bases; unmatched junction nucleotides: 6. Germline V CDR1 and CDR2: SGHDT, YYEEEE. The CDR3 totals 17 residues. The CDR3 bases are TGTGCCAGCAGCTTGGGGGACAGCTTCGATAGCAATCAGCCCCAGCATTTT. Protein: CASSLGDSFDSNQPQHF.

The V and J genes are TRBV30 and TRBJ1-2; unclear D gene. The CDR3 sequence is 13 residues long. The germline CDR1 and CDR2 sequences are GTSNPN and SVGIG (reference sequence). Trimming cost V 1 base and J 0 bases, with 6 bases left between them. The CDR3 loop reads CAWSAVPNYGYTF. CDR3 nucleotide sequence: TGTGCCTGGAGTGCCGTTCCTAACTATGGCTACACCTTC.

In DNA form, the CDR3 reads TGTGCCAGCGAAGCGGAGGTCACAGATACGCAGTATTTT. Amino acid sequence: CASEAEVTDTQYF. The chain combines TRBV12-3 or TRBV12-4 with TRBJ2-3, with D maybe TRBD2 (5 bases). Deletions cut 8 bases from V and 2 bases from J, with 11 bases between. This CDR3 comprises 13 residues.

This clonotype was found a few times. The rearrangement uses TRBV10-3 and TRBJ1-1; D gene ambiguous. The CDR3 is 13 amino acids. V lost 7 bases, J lost 5 bases, and 14 bases lay in between. Per the germline V gene, CDR1 is ENHRY and CDR2 is SYGVKD. CDR3 sequence (DNA): TGTGCCATCACCCTGGACCTCGGGACTGAAGCTTTCTTT. Amino acids: CAITLDLGTEAFF.